This paragraph covers one TCR beta chain sequence. The entry originates in a study of response to subunit inactivated influenza vaccine. TCRdb re-called the RT-PCR reads through MiXCR, storing one row per CDR3 protein. The data contain more than 500,000 distinct CDR3 sequences, approximately 11% of them seen just once; the ten biggest clones take up roughly 11%. The sample also formed part of further work on T cells expressing NK-cell markers. As that study records: Generation of TCR beta cDNA was performed by 5'RACE template switching incorporating UMIs. These clonotypes, the leaders elsewhere, also led the CD3+CD56-NKG2C+ fraction in a handful of donors. It was still unclear whether expanded NKG2C+ T cell clones were HCMV specific.

Sequenced material: PBMCs from blood, taken on the day of vaccination. The receptor was isolated from a man aged 50 to 59 who received an inactivated influenza vaccine.

CDR3 bases: TGCGCCAGCAGCTTGGCCCGGGGGACTACAGATACGCAGTATTTT. Translating gives CASSLARGTTDTQYF. The V and J genes are TRBV5-1 and TRBJ2-3; TRBD2 is a possible D gene (6 bases). The CDR3 is made up of 15 amino acids. The V gene's germline CDR1 is SGHRS and CDR2 YFSETQ. The V end was cut by 0 bases, the J end by 3 bases, with 11 bases between.